The 25 T cell receptor beta chains below were found in one sample sequenced in a study of T-cell memory formation after mild COVID-19. TCRdb recomputed calls from the 5' RACE reads with MiXCR, one row per CDR3 protein. The sample contains some 40,000 distinct CDR3 sequences, 9.5% of which appear only once. The specimen sequenced was PBMCs or a T cell subset sorted from them (not recorded which). These receptors originate from an adult woman who had mild COVID-19 (a few samples of this study predate the infection). Cell type and time point are not known.

This clonotype was seen more than once but under ten times. This chain links TRBV7-9 with TRBJ2-2, with TRBD1 matching over 8 bases. This CDR3 comprises 14 residues. The J segment lost 6 bases and the V segment lost 5 bases, leaving 5 bases of the junction unmatched. Germline CDR1 SEHNR, CDR2 FQNEAQ (reference sequence). The CDR3 loop reads CASSLHRGAGELFF. The CDR3 bases are TGTGCCAGCAGCCTCCACAGGGGGGCCGGGGAGCTGTTTTTT.

The chain couples TRBV30 to TRBJ2-1; perhaps TRBD1 as D (6 bases). The CDR3 runs 15 residues. V dropped 4 bases and J dropped 2 bases, with 15 bases sitting between them. Germline values: CDR1 GTSNPN, CDR2 SVGIG (reference sequence). CDR3 nucleotide sequence: TGTGCCTGGAATACAGGGAAACGGACCTACAATGAGCAGTTCTTC. Protein product: CAWNTGKRTYNEQFF. The full variable domain, completed using reference TRBV30 and TRBJ2-1, is SQTIHQWPATLVQPVGSPLSLECTVEGTSNPNLYWYRQAAGRGLQLLFYSVGIGQISSEVPQNLSASRPQDRQFILSSKKLLLSDSGFYLCAWNTGKRTYNEQFFGPGTRLTVL.

The chain recombines TRBV20-1 with TRBJ2-7; 7 nucleotides agree with TRBD1. With 1 base clipped from V and 3 bases from J, the junction kept 9 bases outside the gene matches. The germline V gene has CDR1 DFQATT and CDR2 SNEGSKA (reference sequence). This CDR3 region has 15 residues. The CDR3 loop is CSARVAGGPNYEQYF. CDR3 bases: TGCAGTGCTAGAGTTGCAGGGGGACCCAACTACGAGCAGTACTTC.

The rearrangement uses TRBV7-9 and TRBJ2-1; tentative D call: TRBD2 (6 bases). This CDR3 is built from 15 residues. Trimming took 2 bases from V and 5 from J, leaving 13 bases between them. The V gene's germline CDR1 is SEHNR and CDR2 FQNEAQ (reference sequence). The DNA for the CDR3 is TGTGCCAGCAGCTTATGGGGCAGGGAGGACAATGAGCAGTTCTTC. Protein product: CASSLWGREDNEQFF.

This clonotype was seen many times. The chain joins TRBV12-3 or TRBV12-4 to TRBJ2-7; D is uncertain. V was shortened by 5 bases and J by 6 bases, with 14 bases between the two germline ends. The CDR3 covers 13 residues. CDR3 sequence reads: CASSPGSPFEQYF. DNA for the CDR3: TGTGCCAGCAGTCCCGGGTCCCCCTTCGAGCAGTACTTC.

The chain carries TRBV9 and TRBJ2-1; 10 nucleotides line up with TRBD2. V was clipped by 4 bases and J by 3 bases; unmatched bases: 4. Germline CDR1 SGDLS, CDR2 YYNGEE. This CDR3 has 15 amino acids. The CDR3: CASSLVAGGYNEQFF. The CDR3 DNA is TGTGCCAGCAGCTTAGTAGCGGGGGGCTACAATGAGCAGTTCTTC.

V and J are TRBV7-9 and TRBJ2-7; 7 bases match TRBD2. V shed 2 bases, J shed 1 base, and the junction held 2 bases outside the gene matches. The CDR3 consists of 14 residues. Germline CDR1 and CDR2: SEHNR and FQNEAQ (reference sequence). The DNA for the CDR3 is TGTGCCAGCAGCTTAAGCGGGAAATCCTACGAGCAGTACTTC. This codes for CASSLSGKSYEQYF.

The rearrangement links TRBV6-2 or TRBV6-3 to TRBJ2-6; D remains ambiguous. Trimming took off 10 bases at V and 0 bases at J, with 7 bases between the two ends. Germline-derived CDR1 and CDR2 are MNHEY and SVGEGT. The CDR3 is 13 amino acids. CDR3 amino acids: CATHSSGANVLTF. CDR3 DNA sequence: TGTGCCACCCACAGCTCTGGGGCCAACGTCCTGACTTTC.

The chain uses TRBV18 and TRBJ2-3; 9 bases agree with TRBD1. The CDR3 is 15 residues long. Germline CDR1 reads KGHSH; CDR2 reads LQKENI. The ends lost 4 bases at V and 2 bases at J; junction bases unmatched: 4. The CDR3 is CASSLGTGSTDTQYF. The CDR3 DNA reads as TGTGCCAGCTCACTTGGGACAGGGTCCACAGATACGCAGTATTTT.

This clonotype appeared many times. V is TRBV20-1 and J is TRBJ2-4; D remains ambiguous. CDR1 is DFQATT, CDR2 SNEGSKA, per germline (reference sequence). The V gene lost 4 bases and the J gene lost 0 bases, with 7 bases spanning the gap. CDR3 length: 13 residues. Here the CDR3 reads CSAIDLAKNIQYF. The CDR3 DNA reads TGCAGTGCTATAGATCTAGCCAAAAACATTCAGTACTTC.

This clonotype was observed a handful of times. The gene calls are TRBV19 and TRBJ2-1; TRBD2 is a possible D gene (6 bases). This CDR3 region has 17 residues. The germline V and J ends were trimmed by 3 bases and 5 bases, with 20 bases remaining between them. From germline, CDR1 is LNHDA and CDR2 SQIVND (reference sequence). The CDR3 sequence is CASSMISYGRGHNEQFF. DNA for the CDR3: TGTGCCAGTAGTATGATCTCGTATGGGCGGGGACACAATGAGCAGTTCTTC.

The chain joins TRBV25-1 to TRBJ2-7; tentative D call: TRBD2 (7 bases). With 8 bases removed from V and 4 bases from J, the gap between germline ends came to 18 bases. CDR3 length equals 14 residues. Germline-derived CDR1 and CDR2 are MGHDK and SYGVNS. Here the CDR3 DNA reads TGTGCCAGCGGGTTAGAAAGGGGGGGTTACGAGCAGTACTTC. Protein: CASGLERGGYEQYF.

The chain couples TRBV20-1 to TRBJ1-1; D gene uncertain. Germline assignment: CDR1 DFQATT and CDR2 SNEGSKA (reference sequence). The CDR3 runs 11 residues. V was shortened by 7 bases and J by 2 bases, with 8 bases between the two germline ends. The CDR3 DNA reads TGCAGTGGGCCAACCAACACTGAAGCTTTCTTT. Its translation: CSGPTNTEAFF.

The table lists this clonotype with a few counts. The chain recombines TRBV5-1 with TRBJ2-3, with 9 nucleotides matching TRBD1. The CDR3 spans 19 residues. Trimming took 0 bases from V and 2 from J; bases not matched to a gene: 13. The germline V gene has CDR1 SGHRS and CDR2 YFSETQ. The DNA for the CDR3 is TGCGCCAGCAGCTTGGCCCAGTACACCCGGGACAGGGACACAGATACGCAGTATTTT. Translating gives CASSLAQYTRDRDTDTQYF.

This clonotype came up a few times. Here the CDR3 reads CASSTRGDREETQYF. Written as DNA, the CDR3 is TGTGCCAGTAGTACTCGGGGGGACAGGGAAGAGACCCAGTACTTC. The chain is built from TRBV19 and TRBJ2-5, with 9 bases fitting TRBD1. The CDR3 consists of 15 residues. The V gene's germline CDR1 is LNHDA and CDR2 SQIVND (reference sequence). Germline trimming cut 4 bases from V and 3 bases from J; bases unmatched to any gene: 6.

The chain employs TRBV7-6 and TRBJ1-3; the D is unclear. Trimming pared 0 bases from V and 4 bases from J, leaving 7 bases between. The CDR3 is 14 amino acids. CDR1 is SGHVS and CDR2 is FNYEAQ in the germline V gene. CDR3 sequence: CASSLATGGNTIYF. Here the CDR3 DNA reads TGTGCCAGCAGCTTAGCAACTGGGGGAAACACCATATATTTT.

The V and J genes are TRBV20-1 and TRBJ1-2; TRBD1 agrees at 10 bases. The V gene end was trimmed by 1 base and the J gene end by 4 bases; junction bases not matched to a gene: 9. There are 16 residues in the CDR3. The germline CDR1 and CDR2 sequences are DFQATT and SNEGSKA (reference sequence). In nucleotides, the CDR3 is TGCAGTGCTAGAGCCGGGACAGGGGTGGGGGCCTATGGCTACACCTTC. Its translation: CSARAGTGVGAYGYTF.

The J gene is TRBJ1-1, the V gene TRBV7-2; D is perhaps TRBD1 (5 bases). V lost 1 base and J 1 base, leaving 10 bases between the germline ends. CDR3 length equals 15 residues. Germline CDR1 SGHTA, CDR2 FQGNSA. The CDR3 loop is CASSLGGTTNTEAFF. As DNA, the CDR3 is TGTGCCAGCAGCTTAGGGGGCACGACGAACACTGAAGCTTTCTTT.

J is TRBJ1-4 and V is TRBV7-2, with D possibly TRBD1 on 6 matching bases. V lost 1 base, J lost 7 bases, and 13 bases lay in between. CDR1 and CDR2 from the germline V gene are SGHTA and FQGNSA. The CDR3 consists of 15 residues. CDR3 sequence reads: CASSLGTGSSEKLFF. The CDR3 DNA reads TGTGCCAGCAGCTTAGGTACAGGGTCGTCTGAAAAACTGTTTTTT. Looking up the rest from reference TRBV7-2 and TRBJ1-4 gives the full variable domain: GAGVSQSPSNKVTEKGKDVELRCDPISGHTALYWYRQSLGQGLEFLIYFQGNSAPDKSGLPSDRFSAERTGGSVSTLTIQRTQQEDSAVYLCASSLGTGSSEKLFFGSGTQLSVL.

This clonotype has a handful of counts. This sequence joins TRBV12-3 or TRBV12-4 and TRBJ2-1, with D possibly matching TRBD1 (6 bases). The V and J ends lost 7 bases and 4 bases respectively, with 23 bases between them. The CDR3 is 17 residues long. CDR3 loop: CASTRSVLGAAYNEQFF. Written as DNA, the CDR3 is TGTGCCAGCACCCGATCCGTGTTGGGGGCGGCATACAATGAGCAGTTCTTC.

The chain couples TRBV7-7 to TRBJ2-3; 7 bases are shared with TRBD2. The CDR3 runs 15 residues. With V trimmed by 0 bases and J by 9 bases, 9 bases remained unmatched. Germline V gene lookup returns CDR1 SSHAT and CDR2 FNYEAQ (reference sequence). CDR3: CASSLALAPFETQYF. In nucleotides, the CDR3 is TGTGCCAGCAGCTTAGCACTAGCGCCATTCGAGACGCAGTATTTT. Variable domain in full (rest from reference TRBV7-7 and TRBJ2-3): GAGVSQSPRYKVTKRGQDVTLRCDPISSHATLYWYQQALGQGPEFLTYFNYEAQPDKSGLPSDRFSAERPEGSISTLTIQRTEQRDSAMYRCASSLALAPFETQYFGPGTRLTVL.

Written as DNA, the CDR3 is TGTGCCAGCACCCCCACGAGGACACAGGGTCGCGGCGCTGAAGCTTTCTTT. Translated: CASTPTRTQGRGAEAFF. The chain links TRBV7-2 to TRBJ1-1, with D possibly matching TRBD1 (6 bases). Germline V gives CDR1 SGHTA, CDR2 FQGNSA. The V end lost 7 bases, the J end lost 6 bases, and 27 bases lay between the germline ends. The CDR3 totals 17 residues.

This clonotype was detected many times. V gene TRBV11-2 combines with J gene TRBJ2-3; possible D gene TRBD1, 6 bases. CDR1 and CDR2 from the germline V gene are SGHAT and FQNNGV. Trimming removed 1 base from V and 4 bases from J, with 15 bases in between. The CDR3 loop spans 16 amino acids. The CDR3: CASSLVTGSKSDTQYF. The CDR3 DNA reads as TGTGCCAGCAGCTTAGTTACAGGGTCGAAGTCAGATACGCAGTATTTT.

CDR3 nucleotide sequence: TGTGCCAGCAGCTTTACTCTCAACTACGAGCAGTACTTC. Protein product: CASSFTLNYEQYF. This chain connects TRBV7-2 to TRBJ2-7; D unresolved. Germline V CDR1 and CDR2: SGHTA, FQGNSA. The CDR3 totals 13 residues. Trimming took off 3 bases at V and 3 bases at J, with 9 bases between the two ends.

Ten or more counts support this clonotype. The V gene is TRBV5-1, the J gene TRBJ1-1, with D tentatively TRBD1 (5 bases). With 4 bases removed from V and 2 bases from J, the gap between germline ends came to 15 bases. Germline loops: CDR1 SGHRS, CDR2 YFSETQ. This CDR3 region has 15 residues. CDR3: CASSRLQGDNTEAFF. DNA of the CDR3: TGCGCCAGCAGCCGACTCCAGGGTGACAACACTGAAGCTTTCTTT.